This is a list of T cell receptor beta chains from one sample in a study of vaccination and CD4 T cells after COVID-19. MiXCR, applied by TCRdb to the PCR reads, yields one record per CDR3 protein. The profile covers about 23,000 distinct CDR3 sequences, with around three fifths appearing a single time and roughly 2.8% taken by the ten largest. No antigen is known for these receptors. The source material was CD4+ T cells from blood, cultured in vitro. The receptors come from a human donor who had recovered from COVID-19. The CDR3 runs from the conserved cysteine through the conserved F or W. D genes are given only for firm matches. Some rows mark clone size as missing; the rest say once, few, many or name a class of expanded clone.

J	D	V	size	length	DNA	CDR3
TRBJ2-3	-	TRBV28	-	16	TGTGCCAGCAGTTTATCCGGGACGGGGGTTACAGATACGCAGTATTTT	CASSLSGTGVTDTQYF
TRBJ2-7	TRBD1	TRBV7-2	-	12	TGTGCCAGCAGCCTACAGGGGCAAGAGCAGTACTTC	CASSLQGQEQYF
TRBJ1-3	-	TRBV18	once	15	TGTGCCAGCTCACCCCAATCCAATGCGGGAAACACCATATATTTT	CASSPQSNAGNTIYF
TRBJ1-1	-	TRBV12-3/TRBV12-4	-	12	TGTGCCAGCAGTCCTGAGAACACTGAAGCTTTCTTT	CASSPENTEAFF
TRBJ1-5	-	TRBV20-1	-	16	TGCAGTGCTCTCTTCCCTTCTGGAGGGGCGAATCAGCTCCAGCATTTT	CSALFPSGGANQLQHF
TRBJ2-5	-	TRBV5-4	-	14	TGTGCCAGCAGCCAAGGGACCCTCCAAGAGACCCAGTACTTC	CASSQGTLQETQYF
TRBJ2-3	-	TRBV24-1	few	12	TGTGCCGTCGGACTAACCACAGATACGCAGTATTTT	CAVGLTTDTQYF
TRBJ2-7	-	TRBV19	-	15	TGTGCCAGTAGTGCTACAGGACTGGGGACCTACGAGCAGTACTTC	CASSATGLGTYEQYF
TRBJ2-5	TRBD2	TRBV20-1	-	15	TGCAGTGCTAGGGGGACTAGCGGACGACAAGAGACCCAGTACTTC	CSARGTSGRQETQYF
TRBJ1-6	-	TRBV6-2/TRBV6-3	few	12	TGTGCCAGCAGCGAGGGGTATTCACCCCTCCACTTT	CASSEGYSPLHF
TRBJ1-6	-	TRBV6-5	few	15	TGTGCCAGCAGTTACTCGGACGGGAAGGGATCACCCCTCCACTTT	CASSYSDGKGSPLHF
TRBJ2-5	TRBD2	TRBV6-1	few	14	TGTGCCAGCAGCCCCTGGACTAGCGGCGAGACCCAGTACTTC	CASSPWTSGETQYF
TRBJ2-7	-	TRBV7-7	-	13	TGTGCTAGCAGCTTACGGGGGGCAACCGAGCAGTACTTC	CASSLRGATEQYF
TRBJ2-7	TRBD1	TRBV20-1	few	13	TGCAGTGCTACGGGACAGATCGGGTTCGAGCAGTACTTC	CSATGQIGFEQYF
TRBJ2-3	-	TRBV7-2	-	16	TGTGCCAGCAGCTTAGGGGGGGCTAGCGGTACAGATACGCAGTATTTT	CASSLGGASGTDTQYF
TRBJ2-7	-	TRBV7-2	-	15	TGTGCCAGCAGCTTAGTGAGGCTCGCAAACTACGAGCAGTACTTC	CASSLVRLANYEQYF
TRBJ1-1	-	TRBV6-2/TRBV6-3	few	15	TGTGCCAGCACCCCTCAGCGAAACGGGAACACTGAAGCTTTCTTT	CASTPQRNGNTEAFF
TRBJ1-1	TRBD1	TRBV10-3	-	15	TGTGCCATCAGTGGTCAGACAGGGGGCGTGAGTGGAGCTTTCTTT	CAISGQTGGVSGAFF
TRBJ2-2	-	TRBV12-5	-	13	TGTGCTAGTGGTCCCCAGGGGATCGGGGAGCTGTTTTTT	CASGPQGIGELFF
TRBJ1-1	-	TRBV30	-	13	TGTGCCTGGAGCCACGGGGGGGACACTGAAGCTTTCTTT	CAWSHGGDTEAFF
TRBJ1-2	TRBD1	TRBV11-2	-	17	TGTGCCAGCACCCAATTGAGACAGGGGAGGTTCAACTTTGGCTACACCTTC	CASTQLRQGRFNFGYTF
TRBJ1-5	-	TRBV6-1	-	15	TGTGCCAGCAGTGCGCAGTGGGCCAAATATCAGCCCCAGCATTTT	CASSAQWAKYQPQHF
TRBJ1-5	TRBD1	TRBV28	few	16	TGTGCCAGCAGACCAAGGACAGGGCAGGGCAATCAGCCCCAGCATTTT	CASRPRTGQGNQPQHF
TRBJ2-5	TRBD2	TRBV4-1	-	17	TGCGCCAGCAGCCTTGATTTTGGACTAGCGGGGGGTAAGACCCAGTACTTC	CASSLDFGLAGGKTQYF
TRBJ1-5	-	TRBV19	-	14	TGTGCCAGTAGTACCCAGGGGAGCAATCAGCCCCAGCATTTT	CASSTQGSNQPQHF
TRBJ2-2	TRBD2	TRBV24-1	few	15	TGTGCCACCAGTGACGCGGGAGGTCTCACCGGGGAGCTGTTTTTT	CATSDAGGLTGELFF
TRBJ1-2	TRBD1	TRBV10-3	-	14	TGTGCCATCAGGGGATCCGGGACAGACTATGGCTACACCTTC	CAIRGSGTDYGYTF
TRBJ2-7	TRBD1	TRBV6-1	-	15	TGTGCCAGCAGTAGGTCCGGGACAGCGACCTACGAGCAGTACTTC	CASSRSGTATYEQYF
TRBJ1-1	TRBD1	TRBV5-8	few	14	TGTGCCAGCCGCCGAGGGACAGTGAACACTGAAGCTTTCTTT	CASRRGTVNTEAFF
TRBJ1-6	TRBD1	TRBV27	-	14	TGTGCCAGCAGTATGGGACAGGATTATTCACCCCTCCACTTT	CASSMGQDYSPLHF
TRBJ1-1	-	TRBV11-3	-	14	TGTGCCAGCAGCTTCCGCACAGGGAACACTGAAGCTTTCTTT	CASSFRTGNTEAFF
TRBJ2-3	-	TRBV5-4	once	13	TGTGCCAGCAGCTTCCCGGGGAAAGATACGCAGTATTTT	CASSFPGKDTQYF
TRBJ2-1	TRBD1	TRBV15	-	14	TGTGCCACCAGAAAAGGGACAGGTAACAATGAGCAGTTCTTC	CATRKGTGNNEQFF
TRBJ2-3	TRBD1	TRBV29-1	-	14	TGCAGCGTCTTGCCCGACAGGGCATACGATACGCAGTATTTT	CSVLPDRAYDTQYF
TRBJ2-3	TRBD2	TRBV12-3/TRBV12-4	-	15	TGTGCCAGCAGCCCGACTAGCGGGAGAGCAGATACGCAGTATTTT	CASSPTSGRADTQYF
TRBJ2-1	TRBD2	TRBV20-1	-	18	TGCAGTGCTAGAGTCGGGCTAGCGGGAGGGTTATCCTACAATGAGCAGTTCTTC	CSARVGLAGGLSYNEQFF
TRBJ1-2	-	TRBV7-9	once	12	TGTGCCAGCAGCGCTACGAGTGTTGGCTACACCTTC	CASSATSVGYTF
TRBJ1-6	-	TRBV18	-	15	TGTGCCAGCTCACCAAAAGGGCAGGGAGCATCACCCCTCCACTTT	CASSPKGQGASPLHF
TRBJ2-7	TRBD2	TRBV30	-	17	TGTGCCTGGAGGAGGAGAGTTTTGCGGGAGGAGGGATACGAGCAGTACTTC	CAWRRRVLREEGYEQYF
TRBJ1-5	TRBD1	TRBV6-1	-	14	TGTGCCAGCAGTGGGACAGGGGGACATCAGCCCCAGCATTTT	CASSGTGGHQPQHF
TRBJ1-1	-	TRBV29-1	once	14	TGCAGCGTTTCCAGTATTATCTCGAATACTGAAGCTTTCTTT	CSVSSIISNTEAFF
TRBJ1-2	-	TRBV19	few	12	TGTGCCAGTAGTCGGCGCGACTATGGCTACACCTTC	CASSRRDYGYTF
TRBJ1-5	-	TRBV2	few	14	TGTGCCAGCAGTAACACAGGGTTCAATCAGCCCCAGCATTTT	CASSNTGFNQPQHF
TRBJ1-1	-	TRBV11-3	few	15	TGTGCCAGCAGCTTAGCCCGTCCCACCGGCACTGAAGCTTTCTTT	CASSLARPTGTEAFF
TRBJ1-4	-	TRBV15	few	14	TGTGCCACCAGCAGGGGACGGGGGAATGAAAAACTGTTTTTT	CATSRGRGNEKLFF
TRBJ2-3	TRBD2	TRBV19	once	16	TGTGCCAGCGCGGGGAGCGGGAAGTACTTCACAGATACGCAGTATTTT	CASAGSGKYFTDTQYF
TRBJ1-1	TRBD1	TRBV20-1	few	13	TGCAGTGCCGTCAGAACAGGGGAGGGGGTGGCTTTCTTT	CSAVRTGEGVAFF
TRBJ1-6	-	TRBV5-8	few	14	TGTGCCAGCAGCTTGGCGTCCGGAAATTCACCCCTCCACTTT	CASSLASGNSPLHF
TRBJ1-1	-	TRBV6-1	-	14	TGTGCCAGCAGTGACACAGGGTTAAACACTGAAGCTTTCTTT	CASSDTGLNTEAFF
TRBJ1-6	-	TRBV6-1	-	13	TGTGCCAGCCGGTCACAGCATAATTCACCCCTCCACTTT	CASRSQHNSPLHF